This is a list of T cell receptor beta chains from one sample in a study of radiotherapy plus CTLA-4 blockade in lung cancer. Method: immunoSEQ multiplex PCR; TCRdb's copy keeps in-frame clones and lacks some. This sample has under 55,000 clones; around 86% occur once, and the top ten carry 3% to 4%. Material: peripheral blood, obtained from a patient treated with radiotherapy plus ipilimumab. Receptors were obtained from a human donor with non-small cell lung cancer who had stable disease on radiotherapy plus ipilimumab. Both conserved end residues are part of each CDR3. A D gene is named only where the DNA matches it firmly. For some rows the clone size is stated as once, few or many, or as a class when expanded; others skip it.

V gene	J gene	clone size	D gene	CDR3 DNA	CDR3 protein
TRBV4-1	TRBJ1-5	.	.	TGCGCCAGCAGCCAAGATACTAACCAGGGGCCCCAGCATTTT	CASSQDTNQGPQHF
TRBV7-2	TRBJ2-1	.	TRBD2	TGTGCCAGCAGCTTAGCGGGAGGGTACTCCTACAATGAGCAGTTCTTC	CASSLAGGYSYNEQFF
TRBV11-3	TRBJ2-2	.	.	TGTGCCAGCAGCCCCACAGGGTCCGGGGAGCTGTTTTTT	CASSPTGSGELFF
TRBV5-6	TRBJ2-7	.	.	TGTGCCAGCAGCTTTAAGGCGGGTCCCTCCTACGAGCAGTACTTC	CASSFKAGPSYEQYF
TRBV28	TRBJ2-5	.	TRBD1	TGTGCCAGCAGTTATCGGGACAGTCCTTCTGAGACCCAGTACTTC	CASSYRDSPSETQYF
TRBV7-2	TRBJ2-7	.	TRBD2	TGTGCCAGCAGCTTCGGACTAGCGGGAGTTGAGCAGTACTTC	CASSFGLAGVEQYF
TRBV13	TRBJ1-2	.	.	TGTGCCAGCAGCTTAGGGCGGCAGGGAAAAGACGGCTACACCTTC	CASSLGRQGKDGYTF
TRBV19	TRBJ2-1	.	TRBD2	TGTGCCAGTAGTATAGCTAGCGGGGCCCTCAATGAGCAGTTCTTC	CASSIASGALNEQFF
TRBV7-6	TRBJ2-7	.	TRBD2	TGTGCCAGCAGCCCAGGGCTAGCGGGACCTCAAAGGGCCTACGAGCAGTACTTC	CASSPGLAGPQRAYEQYF
TRBV7-7	TRBJ2-1	once	.	TGTGCTAGCAGCTTTAGTGCCCTCCCCTACAATGAGCAGTTCTTC	CASSFSALPYNEQFF
TRBV5-6	TRBJ2-7	.	TRBD1	TGTGCCAGCAGCACCGGGACAGAGCAAGGCGAGCAGTACTTC	CASSTGTEQGEQYF
TRBV11-2	TRBJ2-1	.	.	TGTGCCAGCAGCTTAGTTCGGAGGGGTGGCTACAATGAGCAGTTCTTC	CASSLVRRGGYNEQFF
TRBV5-4	TRBJ1-2	few	TRBD1	TGTGCCAGCAGCTTACAGGGGGGTAACTATGGCTACACCTTC	CASSLQGGNYGYTF
TRBV9	TRBJ2-7	once	.	TGTGCCAGCAGCTCCGGACCCGGAGGGGACGAGCAGTACTTC	CASSSGPGGDEQYF
TRBV28	TRBJ2-3	.	.	TGTGCCAGCAGTACAAACCGACCGACCTCCGCGGCCTTACAAGATACGCAGTATTTT	CASSTNRPTSAALQDTQYF
TRBV11-2	TRBJ2-7	.	.	TGTGCCAGCAGCTTAGATCTGTCGGTCTACGAGCAGTACTTC	CASSLDLSVYEQYF
TRBV6-5	TRBJ2-7	.	TRBD1	TGTGCCGGAGGGACAGGGGAATTCGGGCAGTACTTC	CAGGTGEFGQYF
TRBV18	TRBJ2-7	.	.	TGTGCCAGCTCACCATCGGGGACACCCGAGCAGTACTTC	CASSPSGTPEQYF
TRBV10-3	TRBJ2-2	.	TRBD1	TGTGCCATCAGTGCCACAGACAGGGGCGGCGGCACCGGGGAGCTGTTTTTT	CAISATDRGGGTGELFF
TRBV4-2	TRBJ2-5	.	.	TGTGCCAGCAGCCAAGGGCTGGTAGAGACCCAGTACTTC	CASSQGLVETQYF
TRBV28	TRBJ2-7	.	.	TGTGCCAGCAGTCGGGACACATTCGGGACTACTATTACCTACGAGCAGTACTTC	CASSRDTFGTTITYEQYF
TRBV14	TRBJ2-1	.	.	TGTGCCAGCAGCCCGTTAGGATCCGGACTGTACAATGAGCAGTTCTTC	CASSPLGSGLYNEQFF
TRBV5-1	TRBJ1-2	.	TRBD1	TGCGCCAGCAGCTTGGAGGCAGGGGGCAGCGATGGCTACACCTTC	CASSLEAGGSDGYTF
TRBV2	TRBJ1-1	.	.	TGTGCCAGCAGTGAGTCGGACTACACTGAAGCTTTCTTT	CASSESDYTEAFF
TRBV5-4	TRBJ2-7	.	TRBD1	TGTGCCGGCAAAACGGATATTAGGACAGGGGACGAGCAGTACTTC	CAGKTDIRTGDEQYF
TRBV2	TRBJ1-4	.	TRBD1	TGTGCCAGCGGAGTGACCGGGACAGGGAATGAAAAACTGTTTTTT	CASGVTGTGNEKLFF
TRBV7-9	TRBJ2-1	.	TRBD1	TGTGCCAGCAGCTTAGGGGGACAGGGGTTTGATGAGCAGTTCTTC	CASSLGGQGFDEQFF
TRBV7-2	TRBJ2-3	.	TRBD1	TGTGCCAGCAGCGCTCGGACAGGGCGGACAGATACGCAGTATTTT	CASSARTGRTDTQYF
TRBV4-1	TRBJ2-1	few	TRBD2	TGCGCCAGCAGTCCGTGGGAGGGCCGGGACAATGAGCAGTTCTTC	CASSPWEGRDNEQFF